Listed below are T cell receptor beta chains from one sample, sequenced in a study of blood T cell repertoires in COVID-19. Generated by immunoSEQ multiplex PCR, the TCRdb table keeps only in-frame clones and is missing some. This sample has roughly 300,000 clones, with approximately 91% found just once. The sample comprised PBMCs or T cells enriched from blood (not recorded which). Every receptor here comes from a middle-aged woman with acute COVID-19. The CDR3 runs from the conserved cysteine through the conserved F or W. Part of the rows lack a size; the others show once, few, many or a class for expanded clones.

v_call	j_call	clone_size	cdr3_aa
TRBV27	TRBJ2-7	.	CASSHRGGVWQYF
TRBV5-1	TRBJ1-6	.	CASSLGTRGAGTSYNSPLHF
TRBV19	TRBJ2-3	.	CASSVRRGARTDTQYF
TRBV7-2	TRBJ2-7	.	CASSFSSSGGLGYEQYF
TRBV5-3	TRBJ2-2	.	CARSLGTGTGGLPNTGELFF
TRBV6-5	TRBJ2-5	.	CASSHGTGTEETQYF
TRBV6-2/TRBV6-3	TRBJ2-3	.	CASSYLTGVGTDTQYF
TRBV11-3	TRBJ2-3	once	CASSFTGGKGSTDTQYF
TRBV30	TRBJ1-6	.	CAWTGQNNSPLHF
TRBV3-1/TRBV3-2	TRBJ2-3	.	CASSQGGFSTDTQYF
TRBV11-2	TRBJ1-4	.	CASAGGRGEKLFF
TRBV15	TRBJ1-5	.	CATSPGGFGQPQHF
TRBV6-6	TRBJ1-5	.	CASSPSGGVTYSNQPQHF
TRBV19	TRBJ1-2	once	CASEGRGRSSSPLGYGYTF
TRBV7-2	TRBJ2-5	.	CASSPTSGRPGETQYF
TRBV18	TRBJ1-6	.	CASSLDRGAHNSPLHF
TRBV28	TRBJ1-1	.	CASSGNTEAFF
TRBV19	TRBJ2-1	.	CASSGSSSGRAVNEQFF
TRBV12-3/TRBV12-4	TRBJ1-2	.	CASSLGGGGYTF
TRBV20-1	TRBJ2-3	.	CSARARDTQYF
TRBV3-1/TRBV3-2	TRBJ2-2	.	CASSQAAGYTGELFF
TRBV11-3	TRBJ2-2	.	CASSGRGLTGELFF
TRBV7-3	TRBJ2-4	.	CASSLPDRTLAKNIQYF
TRBV28	TRBJ2-6	.	CASNSETGYSGANVLTF
TRBV14	TRBJ2-2	.	CASSQDRGRTTGELFF
TRBV6-2/TRBV6-3	TRBJ2-1	.	CASSPLPTSGAYNEQFF
TRBV7-2	TRBJ1-5	once	CASSLENYQPQHF
TRBV3-1/TRBV3-2	TRBJ1-2	.	CASSQDGAGYTF
TRBV5-6	TRBJ1-6	.	CASSPAQGHNSPLHF
TRBV2	TRBJ1-6	once	CASSDGFGRYNSPLHF
TRBV7-9	TRBJ1-5	.	CASSLAPNQPQHF
TRBV5-1	TRBJ1-4	.	CASSIRGANEKLFF
TRBV5-1	TRBJ2-7	few	CASSSPDRGIYEQYF
TRBV30	TRBJ1-2	.	CAWNRWDTNYGYTF
TRBV6-5	TRBJ1-5	.	CASSSRTGRGAQHF
TRBV3-1/TRBV3-2	TRBJ2-5	.	CATELAGTQYF
TRBV19	TRBJ2-3	.	CASTPLGGGRGTDTQYF
TRBV16	TRBJ2-1	.	CASSKISNEQFF
TRBV6-5	TRBJ1-6	.	CASIDRVNSPLHF
TRBV28	TRBJ2-7	.	CASSLGGSYEQYF
TRBV6-6	TRBJ2-6	.	CASSYQGSSGANVLTF
TRBV7-9	TRBJ1-4	.	CASSLGLRGLNEKLFF
TRBV3-1/TRBV3-2	TRBJ2-1	.	CASSQYSGSYNEQFF
TRBV14	TRBJ1-1	once	CASSLKVGGTEAFF
TRBV7-9	TRBJ1-1	.	CASSLGQGNTEAFF
TRBV6-6	TRBJ1-6	.	CASSYSTGFYNSPLHF
TRBV5-8	TRBJ1-2	.	CASSSGQPNYGYTF
TRBV5-5	TRBJ1-5	.	CASSFYSGQPQHF
TRBV4-1	TRBJ2-3	.	CASSQVPVSTDTQYF
TRBV25-1	TRBJ2-1	.	CASSDPTSVPYNEQFF
TRBV7-3	TRBJ2-1	.	CASSLYTTSEGNEQFF
TRBV7-2	TRBJ2-7	once	CASSRSSSGDSYEQYF
TRBV3-1/TRBV3-2	TRBJ2-7	.	CASSQVLAGPYEQYF
TRBV18	TRBJ1-3	.	CASSPSGLGSGNTIYF
TRBV7-9	TRBJ1-3	.	CASSSPRKDIFSGNTIYF
TRBV28	TRBJ1-5	.	CASSSPGGGRRQPQHF
TRBV28	TRBJ2-7	.	CASSFPGRQDPTYEQYF